These T cell receptor beta chains were read from a single sample in a study of blood T cell repertoires in COVID-19. This table comes from immunoSEQ multiplex PCR, and its TCRdb copy is limited to in-frame clones, with some not included. The sample shows about 370,000 clones, approximately 88% of them seen only once. Sequenced input: peripheral blood. Receptor source: a woman in her thirties with COVID-19, enrolled during active disease. CDR3s include the opening cysteine and the closing phenylalanine or tryptophan. The order of the fields is clone size, D gene, V gene, J gene, CDR3 DNA, CDR3 protein. D genes are given only for firm matches. Some rows have no size entry. The others give once, few or many, or a class for an expanded clone.

clone size: -
D gene: TRBD2
V gene: TRBV6-2/TRBV6-3
J gene: TRBJ2-3
CDR3 DNA: TGTGCCAGCAGCCGACCGGGACTAGCGGGGGGGAGCACAGATACGCAGTATTTT
CDR3 protein: CASSRPGLAGGSTDTQYF

clone size: -
D gene: -
V gene: TRBV5-8
J gene: TRBJ1-2
CDR3 DNA: TGTGCCAGGAGAGTCGATTTTTCTTATGGCTACACCTTC
CDR3 protein: CARRVDFSYGYTF

clone size: -
D gene: TRBD1
V gene: TRBV4-1
J gene: TRBJ1-6
CDR3 DNA: TGCGCCAGCAGCCGAGGACAGGGTCCAAATTCACCCCTCCACTTT
CDR3 protein: CASSRGQGPNSPLHF

clone size: -
D gene: -
V gene: TRBV7-9
J gene: TRBJ1-2
CDR3 DNA: TGTGCCAGCAGCCAACAGGCGCTCTCCGATGGCTACACCTTC
CDR3 protein: CASSQQALSDGYTF

clone size: once
D gene: TRBD1
V gene: TRBV15
J gene: TRBJ1-1
CDR3 DNA: TGTGCCACCAGCAGAGCAATGGGACAGGCGAACACTGAAGCTTTCTTT
CDR3 protein: CATSRAMGQANTEAFF

clone size: -
D gene: -
V gene: TRBV29-1
J gene: TRBJ1-1
CDR3 DNA: TGCAGCGTTCTAGATGGGACAAACACTGAAGCTTTCTTT
CDR3 protein: CSVLDGTNTEAFF

clone size: -
D gene: TRBD1
V gene: TRBV13
J gene: TRBJ2-5
CDR3 DNA: TGTGCCAGCAGCCCCGACCGGAACAGGGGGGTCCAAGAGACCCAGTACTTC
CDR3 protein: CASSPDRNRGVQETQYF

clone size: once
D gene: TRBD1
V gene: TRBV6-4
J gene: TRBJ1-1
CDR3 DNA: TGTGCCAGCAGTCTCCACAGGGACAGCGGAGAAGCTTTCTTT
CDR3 protein: CASSLHRDSGEAFF

clone size: -
D gene: TRBD1
V gene: TRBV14
J gene: TRBJ2-5
CDR3 DNA: TGTGCCAGCGGGTGGACAGGGACGCAGTACTTC
CDR3 protein: CASGWTGTQYF

clone size: -
D gene: TRBD2
V gene: TRBV5-1
J gene: TRBJ2-1
CDR3 DNA: TGCGCCAGCAGCTTGGCCGCGGCAGTCCCCGGGGAGGGTAGCAATGAGCAGTTCTTC
CDR3 protein: CASSLAAAVPGEGSNEQFF

clone size: once
D gene: TRBD1
V gene: TRBV27
J gene: TRBJ1-2
CDR3 DNA: TGTGCCAGCAGTGCAACAGGGGTGGCGGATTATGGCTACACCTTC
CDR3 protein: CASSATGVADYGYTF

clone size: -
D gene: -
V gene: TRBV7-2
J gene: TRBJ1-2
CDR3 DNA: TGTGCCAGCAGCTCCAGTGGTGCTGGCTACACCTTC
CDR3 protein: CASSSSGAGYTF

clone size: -
D gene: -
V gene: TRBV5-1
J gene: TRBJ1-3
CDR3 DNA: TGCGCCAGCAGCTCCGGTTGGATGACGGACAGTCCTGGAAACACCATATATTTT
CDR3 protein: CASSSGWMTDSPGNTIYF

clone size: few
D gene: -
V gene: TRBV5-1
J gene: TRBJ2-5
CDR3 DNA: TGCGCCAGCAGCTTGGCCGGAGATGGAGAGACCCAGTACTTC
CDR3 protein: CASSLAGDGETQYF

clone size: once
D gene: -
V gene: TRBV5-1
J gene: TRBJ2-5
CDR3 DNA: TGCGCCAGCAGCTTGGAGTCAGGGGGGCAAGAGACCCAGTACTTC
CDR3 protein: CASSLESGGQETQYF

clone size: once
D gene: -
V gene: TRBV5-5
J gene: TRBJ2-1
CDR3 DNA: TGTGCCAGCAGCTTGGCGGGCAATGAGCAGTTCTTC
CDR3 protein: CASSLAGNEQFF

clone size: -
D gene: TRBD1
V gene: TRBV2
J gene: TRBJ1-1
CDR3 DNA: TGTGCCAGCAGGCACAGGGGGCGGGCCGGAACTGAAGCTTTCTTT
CDR3 protein: CASRHRGRAGTEAFF

clone size: -
D gene: -
V gene: TRBV9
J gene: TRBJ2-2
CDR3 DNA: TGTGCCAGCAGCGTAGTGGGAGTTGCGGACACCGGGGAGCTGTTTTTT
CDR3 protein: CASSVVGVADTGELFF

clone size: -
D gene: TRBD1
V gene: TRBV28
J gene: TRBJ1-2
CDR3 DNA: TGTGCCAGCAGTCGGGACAGTAGGGTGGATGGCTACACCTTC
CDR3 protein: CASSRDSRVDGYTF

clone size: -
D gene: TRBD2
V gene: TRBV4-1
J gene: TRBJ2-1
CDR3 DNA: TGCGCCAGCAGCCAAGGGGGGGCTAGCGGGAACCGCTACAATGAGCAGTTCTTC
CDR3 protein: CASSQGGASGNRYNEQFF

clone size: -
D gene: -
V gene: TRBV6-2/TRBV6-3
J gene: TRBJ2-1
CDR3 DNA: TGTGCCAGCAGTTACCTGGGGGGCGGGGGTAGCAGGCATGAGCAGTTCTTC
CDR3 protein: CASSYLGGGGSRHEQFF

clone size: once
D gene: -
V gene: TRBV6-5
J gene: TRBJ1-2
CDR3 DNA: TGTGCCAGCAGTCAATTTTATGGCTACACCTTC
CDR3 protein: CASSQFYGYTF

clone size: -
D gene: -
V gene: TRBV7-2
J gene: TRBJ1-1
CDR3 DNA: TGTGCCAGCAGCTTTGACAGCCGGAACACTGAAGCTTTCTTT
CDR3 protein: CASSFDSRNTEAFF

clone size: -
D gene: -
V gene: TRBV3-1/TRBV3-2
J gene: TRBJ2-5
CDR3 DNA: TGTGCCAGCAGCCCGAACTCGGACACTCAGACCCAGTACTTC
CDR3 protein: CASSPNSDTQTQYF

clone size: once
D gene: -
V gene: TRBV28
J gene: TRBJ1-1
CDR3 DNA: TGTGCCAGCAGTCCCGATCTTCAGGAAATGAACACTGAAGCTTTCTTT
CDR3 protein: CASSPDLQEMNTEAFF

clone size: -
D gene: TRBD1
V gene: TRBV27
J gene: TRBJ1-5
CDR3 DNA: TGTGCCAGCAGTTTACGAGGGGGCCCGGATCAGCCCCAGCATTTT
CDR3 protein: CASSLRGGPDQPQHF

clone size: -
D gene: -
V gene: TRBV7-9
J gene: TRBJ1-4
CDR3 DNA: TGTGCCAGCAGTCAGGGGAACGAAAAACTGTTTTTT
CDR3 protein: CASSQGNEKLFF

clone size: once
D gene: TRBD2
V gene: TRBV4-3
J gene: TRBJ2-4
CDR3 DNA: TGCGCCAGCAGCCAAGACAGGGGACTAGCGGGATCCAAAAACATTCAGTACTTC
CDR3 protein: CASSQDRGLAGSKNIQYF

clone size: -
D gene: -
V gene: TRBV13
J gene: TRBJ2-5
CDR3 DNA: TGTGCCAGCAGCTTCCGAGCGAGCGGGTCGGGGACCCAGTACTTC
CDR3 protein: CASSFRASGSGTQYF

clone size: -
D gene: TRBD1
V gene: TRBV7-9
J gene: TRBJ1-6
CDR3 DNA: TGTGCCAGCAGCTCGGACAGGGGGCATTCACCCCTCCACTTT
CDR3 protein: CASSSDRGHSPLHF

clone size: -
D gene: -
V gene: TRBV20-1
J gene: TRBJ2-5
CDR3 DNA: TGCAGCTTAGTTTCGGTACAGACCCAGTACTTC
CDR3 protein: CSLVSVQTQYF

clone size: once
D gene: -
V gene: TRBV11-2
J gene: TRBJ1-1
CDR3 DNA: TGTGCCAGCAGCTTAGTGGAGGGGTACACTGAAGCTTTCTTT
CDR3 protein: CASSLVEGYTEAFF

clone size: -
D gene: TRBD1
V gene: TRBV6-5
J gene: TRBJ2-5
CDR3 DNA: TGTGCCAGCAGTTGGCGTGACAGGGGGGGACGGGAGACCCAGTACTTC
CDR3 protein: CASSWRDRGGRETQYF

clone size: -
D gene: TRBD1
V gene: TRBV5-1
J gene: TRBJ1-2
CDR3 DNA: TGCGCCAGCAGCTTGGGGACAGGGGGCGACTATGGCTACACCTTC
CDR3 protein: CASSLGTGGDYGYTF

clone size: -
D gene: TRBD2
V gene: TRBV11-2
J gene: TRBJ2-1
CDR3 DNA: TGTGCCAGCAGCTTAGTGCCCTTTAGCGGGGGGGGCAATGAGCAGTTCTTC
CDR3 protein: CASSLVPFSGGGNEQFF

clone size: -
D gene: TRBD1
V gene: TRBV5-1
J gene: TRBJ1-2
CDR3 DNA: TGCGCCAGCAGCTCCGGGACAGACTATGGCTACACCTTC
CDR3 protein: CASSSGTDYGYTF

clone size: -
D gene: -
V gene: TRBV7-9
J gene: TRBJ1-1
CDR3 DNA: TGTGCCAGCAGCGCCACAGTGAACACTGAAGCTTTCTTT
CDR3 protein: CASSATVNTEAFF

clone size: once
D gene: -
V gene: TRBV6-5
J gene: TRBJ1-2
CDR3 DNA: TGTGCCAGCAGTTACGGGCTCGCTAACTATGGCTACACCTTC
CDR3 protein: CASSYGLANYGYTF

clone size: -
D gene: -
V gene: TRBV6-5
J gene: TRBJ1-1
CDR3 DNA: TGTGCCAGCAGCTGGGAGTCGAGGGCTTTCTTT
CDR3 protein: CASSWESRAFF

clone size: many
D gene: -
V gene: TRBV28
J gene: TRBJ1-2
CDR3 DNA: TGTGCCAGCAGTTTACCCAGGGTCCTCTATGGCTACACCTTC
CDR3 protein: CASSLPRVLYGYTF

clone size: -
D gene: -
V gene: TRBV5-6
J gene: TRBJ2-6
CDR3 DNA: TGTGCCAGCAGCTCTACAGGGCAGTCTTTCTCTGGGGCCAACGTCCTGACTTTC
CDR3 protein: CASSSTGQSFSGANVLTF

clone size: once
D gene: -
V gene: TRBV4-3
J gene: TRBJ1-6
CDR3 DNA: TGCGCCAGCAGAACCTACGGGGTCTCCTATAATTCACCCCTCCACTTT
CDR3 protein: CASRTYGVSYNSPLHF

clone size: -
D gene: -
V gene: TRBV5-4
J gene: TRBJ2-3
CDR3 DNA: TGTGCCAGCAGCCCCAAGGACTCAGATACGCAGTATTTT
CDR3 protein: CASSPKDSDTQYF

clone size: -
D gene: -
V gene: TRBV9
J gene: TRBJ2-5
CDR3 DNA: TGTGCCAGCAGCGTAGAGGGACTGCAAGAGACCCAGTACTTC
CDR3 protein: CASSVEGLQETQYF

clone size: -
D gene: TRBD2
V gene: TRBV5-5
J gene: TRBJ2-3
CDR3 DNA: TGTGCCAGCAACTCTCAAGGGCGGGGGGCAGATACGCAGTATTTT
CDR3 protein: CASNSQGRGADTQYF

clone size: -
D gene: -
V gene: TRBV7-9
J gene: TRBJ1-4
CDR3 DNA: TGTGCCAGCAGCTCTTTCCGGGGGAAGAATGAAAAACTGTTTTTT
CDR3 protein: CASSSFRGKNEKLFF

clone size: -
D gene: -
V gene: TRBV25-1
J gene: TRBJ1-6
CDR3 DNA: TGTGCCAGCCAGGGGAGCTCCTATAATTCACCCCTCCACTTT
CDR3 protein: CASQGSSYNSPLHF

clone size: -
D gene: -
V gene: TRBV19
J gene: TRBJ2-2
CDR3 DNA: TGTGCCAGTAGGCGAGACAAGAACACCGGGGAGCTGTTTTTT
CDR3 protein: CASRRDKNTGELFF